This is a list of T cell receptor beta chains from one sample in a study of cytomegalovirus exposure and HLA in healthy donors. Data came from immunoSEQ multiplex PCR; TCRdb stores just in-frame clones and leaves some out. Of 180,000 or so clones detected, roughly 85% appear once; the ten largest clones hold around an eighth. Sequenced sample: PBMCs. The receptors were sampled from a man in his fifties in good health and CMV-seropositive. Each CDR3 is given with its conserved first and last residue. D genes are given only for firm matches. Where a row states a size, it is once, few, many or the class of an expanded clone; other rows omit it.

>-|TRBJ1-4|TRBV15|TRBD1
CATSRDNRGYNEKLFF
TGTGCCACCAGCAGAGATAACAGGGGATACAATGAAAAACTGTTTTTT
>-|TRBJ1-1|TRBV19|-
CASSISIALAFEAFF
TGTGCCAGTAGTATATCAATCGCTTTGGCCTTTGAAGCTTTCTTT
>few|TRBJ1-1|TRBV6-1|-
CASSVTENTEAFF
TGTGCCAGCAGTGTTACAGAGAACACTGAAGCTTTCTTT
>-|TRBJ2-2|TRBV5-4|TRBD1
CASSWKSGTVNTGELFF
TGTGCCAGCAGCTGGAAATCCGGGACAGTGAACACCGGGGAGCTGTTTTTT
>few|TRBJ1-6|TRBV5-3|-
CARSPGVGNSPLHF
TGTGCCAGAAGCCCAGGGGTTGGAAATTCACCCCTCCACTTT
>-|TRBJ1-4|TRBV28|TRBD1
CASSSDRGLEEKLFF
TGTGCCAGCAGTTCCGACAGGGGTTTGGAGGAAAAACTGTTTTTT
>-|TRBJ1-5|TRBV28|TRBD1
CASSREAIQDRVNCNQPQHF
TGTGCCAGCAGCCGTGAAGCGATCCAAGACAGGGTAAATTGCAATCAGCCCCAGCATTTT
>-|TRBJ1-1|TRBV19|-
CASSIDGRRTEAFF
TGTGCCAGTAGTATAGATGGTCGCAGGACTGAAGCTTTCTTT
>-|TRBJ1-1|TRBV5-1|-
CASTFAGNTEAFF
TGCGCCAGCACGTTCGCAGGGAACACTGAAGCTTTCTTT
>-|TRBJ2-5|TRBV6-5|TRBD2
CASTLAGMETQYF
TGTGCCAGCACGCTAGCGGGGATGGAGACCCAGTACTTC
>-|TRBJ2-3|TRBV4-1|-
CASSQYIQDTQYF
TGCGCCAGCAGTCAGTATATCCAAGATACGCAGTATTTT